Following are 32 T cell receptor beta chains from one sample sequenced in a study of shared clonotypes between healthy human individuals. Sequencing used immunoSEQ multiplex PCR; TCRdb keeps in-frame clones, though not all of them. The profile shows some 2,100,000 clones, 90% to 96% of them singletons. Sequences were obtained from naive CD4+ T cells sorted from blood. Indicated subset: CD45RA+ positively selected. The receptors stem from a man younger than 30 in good health.

V is TRBV11-2 and J is TRBJ2-3; 9 bases map to TRBD2. V lost 3 bases, J lost 5 bases, and 6 bases stayed unmatched. Germline V gene lookup returns CDR1 SGHAT and CDR2 FQNNGV. The CDR3 contains 15 residues. In DNA, the CDR3 is TGTGCCAGCAGCTTGCCGGGACTAGCAGTAGATACGCAGTATTTT. It is translated as CASSLPGLAVDTQYF.

V is TRBV27 and J is TRBJ2-1; a weak D match, TRBD1 (7 bases). CDR3 size: 15 residues. V gave up 0 bases and J gave up 5 bases, with 11 bases separating them. Germline V lookup: CDR1 MNHEY, CDR2 SMNVEV (reference sequence). CDR3 coding DNA: TGTGCCAGCAGTTTATCGGGGGGACAGCACAATGAGCAGTTCTTC. Residues: CASSLSGGQHNEQFF.

This clone was picked up one time. The V gene is TRBV6-6, the J gene TRBJ2-3, with D tentatively TRBD2 (6 bases). Trimming took 3 bases from V and 0 from J, leaving 10 bases between them. The germline CDR1 and CDR2 sequences are MNHNY and SVGAGI (reference sequence). This CDR3 contains 15 residues. The CDR3: CASSYTLASTDTQYF. CDR3 bases: TGTGCCAGCAGTTATACACTAGCTAGCACAGATACGCAGTATTTT.

The table lists this clone with a count of one. This CDR3 is CASSTGPMNTEAFF. In DNA form, the CDR3 reads TGCGCCAGCAGCACGGGACCGATGAACACTGAAGCTTTCTTT. The chain joins TRBV5-1 to TRBJ1-1, with D tentatively TRBD1 (5 bases). CDR1 is SGHRS and CDR2 is YFSETQ in the germline V gene. CDR3 length: 14 amino acids. The ends were cut back, 4 bases at V and 0 bases at J, with 10 bases in the middle.

The rearrangement joins TRBV7-2 to TRBJ2-4, with a tentative D call TRBD1 (5 bases). CDR3 length equals 14 residues. In germline, CDR1 is SGHTA, CDR2 FQGNSA. Trimming cost V 2 bases and J 6 bases, with 11 bases left between them. The CDR3 spells CASSLNRQGNIQYF. Here the CDR3 DNA reads TGTGCCAGCAGCTTAAATAGGCAGGGAAACATTCAGTACTTC.

The chain has TRBV6-1 and TRBJ2-7, with a possible D match to TRBD2 (6 bases). This CDR3 has 14 residues. Germline CDR1 and CDR2: MNHNS and SASEGT. V lost 10 bases, J lost 2 bases, and 18 bases lay in between. As DNA, the CDR3 is TGTGCCACCACACCCCAGGAGGGTCCCTACGAGCAGTACTTC. This gives the protein CATTPQEGPYEQYF.

V and J are TRBV6-6 and TRBJ2-1; D gene uncertain. This CDR3 has 15 amino acids. Germline CDR1 reads MNHNY; CDR2 reads SVGAGI (reference sequence). Trimming took 5 bases from V and 1 from J, leaving 12 bases between them. CDR3 DNA: TGTGCCAGCAGTGGCAGCGACGGGTCCTACAATGAGCAGTTCTTC. Amino acids: CASSGSDGSYNEQFF.

The J gene is TRBJ1-3, the V gene TRBV6-5, with D possibly TRBD1 on 5 matching bases. V was cut by 8 bases and J by 4 bases, with 15 bases left in between. Germline CDR1 and CDR2: MNHEY and SVGAGI. This CDR3 comprises 14 residues. The CDR3 DNA reads TGTGCCAGCGCCCGTGGGACGGAGGGAAACACCATATATTTT. This translates into CASARGTEGNTIYF.

V usage is TRBV5-1 and J usage is TRBJ1-2, with TRBD1 matching 7 bases. V shed 4 bases and J 7 bases; nucleotides not matched to a gene: 10. CDR3 length: 14 amino acids. Germline V gene sequence: CDR1 SGHRS, CDR2 YFSETQ. The CDR3 reads CASSKDRTYGGYTF. The DNA of the CDR3 is TGCGCCAGCAGCAAGGACAGGACCTATGGTGGCTACACCTTC.

V and J are TRBV11-2 and TRBJ2-4; D tentatively reads TRBD1 or TRBD2 (5 bases each). This CDR3 region has 16 residues. From germline, CDR1 is SGHAT and CDR2 FQNNGV. The V end was cut by 1 base, the J end by 0 bases, with 10 bases between. The CDR3 protein is CASSLVSGLAKNIQYF. The CDR3 DNA reads TGTGCCAGCAGCTTAGTTTCGGGGCTAGCCAAAAACATTCAGTACTTC. The variable domain in full, completed from reference TRBV11-2 and TRBJ2-4, reads EAGVAQSPRYKIIEKRQSVAFWCNPISGHATLYWYQQILGQGPKLLIQFQNNGVVDDSQLPKDRFSAERLKGVDSTLKIQPAKLEDSAVYLCASSLVSGLAKNIQYFGAGTRLSVL.

Remarks on this clone: Distinct nucleotide sequences in the sample also encode this CDR3. V is TRBV6-1 and J is TRBJ1-3, with TRBD1 identical over 7 bases. The V and J ends lost 5 bases and 2 bases, in that order; junction bases with no gene match: 3. CDR1 is MNHNS and CDR2 is SASEGT in the germline V gene. This CDR3 region has 14 residues. The CDR3 bases are TGTGCCAGCAGTCCTGACAGGGCTGGAAACACCATATATTTT. Its protein product is CASSPDRAGNTIYF.

This clone was observed a single time. This chain joins TRBV19 and TRBJ1-6, with D maybe TRBD1 (6 bases). Trimming left V 7 bases short and J 10 bases short, with 17 bases between. The CDR3 has 14 residues. The germline V gene has CDR1 LNHDA and CDR2 SQIVND (reference sequence). This CDR3 reads CASTPMTGKSPLHF. CDR3 DNA: TGTGCCAGTACCCCCATGACAGGAAAATCACCCCTCCACTTT.

J is TRBJ2-7 and V is TRBV12-5; maybe TRBD1 (5 bases). The CDR3 sequence is 12 residues long. Germline-derived CDR1 and CDR2 are LGHNT and FRNRAP. Trimming took off 0 bases at V and 7 bases at J, with 7 bases between the two ends. In DNA, the CDR3 is TGTGCTAGTGGTTTGGTAGGGGCAGAGCAGTACTTC. As protein: CASGLVGAEQYF.

This chain uses TRBV7-2 with TRBJ1-2; D is possibly TRBD1 (5 bases). CDR1 SGHTA and CDR2 FQGNSA come from the germline V gene. V was trimmed by 1 base and J by 0 bases, leaving 12 bases between them. The CDR3 has 16 residues. The chain's CDR3 is CASSLVGVVPNYGYTF. CDR3 DNA sequence: TGTGCCAGCAGCTTAGTAGGGGTGGTTCCTAACTATGGCTACACCTTC.

The V and J genes are TRBV6-5 and TRBJ2-7; maybe TRBD2 (5 bases). This CDR3 has 15 amino acids. V lost 2 bases and J lost 2, with 13 bases in between. Per germline, CDR1 MNHEY and CDR2 SVGAGI. The CDR3 sequence is CASSYAPPGTYEQYF. The CDR3 region has the DNA TGTGCCAGCAGTTACGCCCCGCCGGGGACCTACGAGCAGTACTTC.

CDR3 coding DNA: TGTGCCAGTAGTATAGACCCACAGGGGTATAATTCACCCCTCCACTTT. Translation gives CASSIDPQGYNSPLHF. V gene TRBV19 combines with J gene TRBJ1-6; 7 positions agree with TRBD1. The V gene's germline CDR1 is LNHDA and CDR2 SQIVND (reference sequence). This CDR3 is built from 16 residues. With 0 bases clipped from V and 4 bases from J, the junction kept 3 bases outside the gene matches.

The J gene is TRBJ2-7, the V gene TRBV7-2; a possible D gene is TRBD2 (6 bases). Per germline, CDR1 SGHTA and CDR2 FQGNSA. Trimming cost V 0 bases and J 3 bases, with 15 bases left between them. The CDR3 length is 16 residues. The CDR3 region is CASSLAGTPTSYEQYF. Here the CDR3 DNA reads TGTGCCAGCAGCTTAGCGGGGACTCCCACTAGCTACGAGCAGTACTTC.

The CDR3 nucleotides are TGTGCCATCAGTGAGGGGGGGCTCTTGACCAAAAACATTCAGTACTTC. Its translation is CAISEGGLLTKNIQYF. The chain links TRBV10-3 to TRBJ2-4, with D perhaps being TRBD1 or TRBD2 (6 bases each). The CDR3 spans 16 residues. Germline-derived CDR1 and CDR2 are ENHRY and SYGVKD. Trimming left V 2 bases short and J 2 bases short, with 13 bases between.

The chain combines TRBV19 with TRBJ1-3, with TRBD1 as a possible D gene (5 bases). Germline V gene sequence: CDR1 LNHDA, CDR2 SQIVND (reference sequence). V was pared by 5 bases and J by 4 bases, with 15 bases between. The CDR3 extends over 15 amino acids. The CDR3 here is CASSRDRAGGNTIYF. DNA for the CDR3: TGTGCCAGTAGTCGGGACCGGGCGGGAGGAAACACCATATATTTT.

The chain employs TRBV5-1 and TRBJ2-3, with TRBD2 as a possible D gene (6 bases). With 7 bases removed from V and 6 bases from J, the gap between germline ends came to 15 bases. The CDR3 length is 13 residues. Germline CDR1 reads SGHRS; CDR2 reads YFSETQ. In DNA, the CDR3 is TGCGCCAGCGAGGGAGGTAGCGATGATACGCAGTATTTT. This codes for CASEGGSDDTQYF.

The chain employs TRBV7-6 and TRBJ2-1; the D is unclear. Per the germline V gene, CDR1 is SGHVS and CDR2 is FNYEAQ. The CDR3 totals 15 residues. The V gene lost 1 base and the J gene lost 3 bases, with 10 bases spanning the gap. The CDR3 reads CASSLGSVNYNEQFF. The CDR3 DNA reads as TGTGCCAGCAGCTTAGGCAGCGTAAACTACAATGAGCAGTTCTTC.

Of note for this clone: The sample has other DNA sequences that encode this CDR3 too. The chain couples TRBV20-1 to TRBJ1-1; no firm D call. This CDR3 region has 11 residues. Germline values: CDR1 DFQATT, CDR2 SNEGSKA (reference sequence). V lost 5 bases and J lost 3, with 7 bases in between. The CDR3 spells CSAPRDTEAFF. CDR3 nucleotide sequence: TGCAGTGCTCCAAGGGACACTGAAGCTTTCTTT.

The chain recombines TRBV2 with TRBJ1-5, with D perhaps TRBD1 (5 bases). Germline CDR1 and CDR2: SNHLY and FYNNEI. V was trimmed by 2 bases and J by 4 bases, leaving 12 bases between them. The CDR3 spans 15 residues. The CDR3 DNA is TGTGCCAGCAGTGAAACCCCGGGGGGAAATCAGCCCCAGCATTTT. It yields the protein CASSETPGGNQPQHF.

This clone has only one observation. The chain employs TRBV6-8 and TRBJ1-5; maybe TRBD1 (5 bases). The CDR3 is 16 residues long. The germline CDR1 and CDR2 sequences are MNHGY and SAAAGT. The germline V and J ends were trimmed by 0 bases and 6 bases, with 15 bases remaining between them. The CDR3 loop reads CASSYSYGGMGQPQHF. The CDR3 nucleotides read TGTGCCAGCAGTTACTCATATGGGGGTATGGGTCAGCCCCAGCATTTT.

The chain links TRBV7-2 to TRBJ2-1; 9 bases match TRBD2. The CDR3 is 15 amino acids. Germline V gene sequence: CDR1 SGHTA, CDR2 FQGNSA. V trimming: 5 bases; J trimming: 3 bases; junction bases outside the gene matches: 5. As DNA, the CDR3 is TGTGCCAGCAGCCGGGGACTAGCCCTCTACAATGAGCAGTTCTTC. Translated, it gives CASSRGLALYNEQFF.

The count of this clone is one. CDR3 bases: TGCGCCAGCAATCGCGGGGGGGGTAATGAGCAGTTCTTC. Protein sequence: CASNRGGGNEQFF. This chain joins TRBV10-1 and TRBJ2-1; 9 nucleotides line up with TRBD2. V lost 7 bases to trimming and J lost 7 bases; unmatched junction nucleotides: 5. CDR3 length: 13 amino acids. Germline assignment: CDR1 WNHNN and CDR2 SYGVQD (reference sequence).

This chain links TRBV28 with TRBJ2-7; D is perhaps TRBD1 or TRBD2 (5 bases each). V lost 3 bases and J lost 6, with 15 bases in between. Looked up from germline, CDR1 is MDHEN and CDR2 is SYDVKM. The CDR3 is made up of 14 amino acids. In nucleotides, the CDR3 is TGTGCCAGCAGTTTTTTCCGAGGGGCTTCCGAGCAGTACTTC. This translates into CASSFFRGASEQYF.

V is TRBV9 and J is TRBJ1-1; D unresolved. Trimming removed 0 bases from V and 10 bases from J, with 13 bases in between. In germline, CDR1 is SGDLS, CDR2 YYNGEE. This CDR3 contains 13 residues. Here the CDR3 reads CASSVDLLGRAFF. The CDR3 DNA is TGTGCCAGCAGCGTAGATCTTCTGGGGAGAGCTTTCTTT.

The chain couples TRBV6-5 to TRBJ2-1, with D perhaps TRBD1 or TRBD2 (6 bases each). The CDR3 consists of 15 residues. Trimming removed 7 bases at V and 4 bases at J, with 17 bases between. Germline V CDR1 and CDR2: MNHEY, SVGAGI. The CDR3 region is CASTRSGALYNEQFF. The CDR3 DNA sequence: TGTGCCAGCACCCGATCGGGGGCTCTTTACAATGAGCAGTTCTTC.

The chain links TRBV11-3 to TRBJ2-7; 7 positions match TRBD1. CDR3 length equals 14 residues. V dropped 1 base and J dropped 7; count of bases not matched to a gene: 7. CDR1 is SGHNT and CDR2 is YENEEA in the germline V gene. The CDR3 region is CASSLVGTGVEQYF. CDR3 DNA sequence: TGTGCCAGCAGCTTAGTTGGCACAGGGGTGGAGCAGTACTTC.

J is TRBJ1-5 and V is TRBV10-3; 10 positions agree with TRBD1. Trimming cost V 5 bases and J 1 base; bases outside gene matches: 5. Germline-derived CDR1 and CDR2 are ENHRY and SYGVKD. CDR3 length: 16 residues. In DNA, the CDR3 is TGTGCCATCAGTAAGGGACAGGGGAAGAGCAATCAGCCCCAGCATTTT. It yields the protein CAISKGQGKSNQPQHF.

Here the CDR3 DNA reads TGTGCCAGCAGTCGAACAGGGTTTCAGCCCCAGCATTTT. This gives the protein CASSRTGFQPQHF. The chain carries TRBV6-5 and TRBJ1-5; the D gene is possibly TRBD1 (6 bases). The CDR3 consists of 13 residues. V lost 5 bases, J lost 6 bases, and 11 bases lay in between. CDR1 MNHEY and CDR2 SVGAGI come from the germline V gene.